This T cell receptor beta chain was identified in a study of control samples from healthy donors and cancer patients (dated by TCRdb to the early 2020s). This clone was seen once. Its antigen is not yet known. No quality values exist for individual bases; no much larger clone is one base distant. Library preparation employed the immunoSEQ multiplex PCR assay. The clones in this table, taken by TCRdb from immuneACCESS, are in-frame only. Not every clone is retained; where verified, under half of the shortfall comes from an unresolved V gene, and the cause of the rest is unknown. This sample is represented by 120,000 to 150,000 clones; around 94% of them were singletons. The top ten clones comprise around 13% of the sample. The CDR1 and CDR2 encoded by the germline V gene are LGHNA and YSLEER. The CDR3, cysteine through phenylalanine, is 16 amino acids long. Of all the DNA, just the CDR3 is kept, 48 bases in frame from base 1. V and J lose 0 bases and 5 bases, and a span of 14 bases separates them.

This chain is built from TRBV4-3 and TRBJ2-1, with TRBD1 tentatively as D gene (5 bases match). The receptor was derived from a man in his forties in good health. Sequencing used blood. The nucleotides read TGCGCCAGCAGCCAAGATATTACAGGCCCAAACAATGAGCAGTTCTTC. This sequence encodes CASSQDITGPNNEQFF.